These 26 T cell receptor beta chains originate from one sample sequenced in a study of cytomegalovirus exposure and HLA in healthy donors. The PCR employed 60 Vbeta primers together with 13 Jbeta primers. Data came from immunoSEQ multiplex PCR; TCRdb stores just in-frame clones and leaves some out. The sample carries roughly 150,000 clones, around three quarters recorded once. Sequencing was carried out using PBMCs. These receptors came from a woman aged 40-49 years in good health and CMV-seropositive.

The rearrangement uses TRBV29-1 and TRBJ2-3; D might be TRBD2 (5 bases). The CDR3 runs to 14 residues. Germline CDR1 is SQVTM and CDR2 is ANQGSEA. V was trimmed by 0 bases and J by 3 bases, leaving 10 bases between them. CDR3 coding DNA: TGCAGCGTTGAAGAAGGGAGTGCGACAGATACGCAGTATTTT. Amino acids: CSVEEGSATDTQYF.

The chain employs TRBV1 and TRBJ2-5; TRBD2, the table's D call, lacks a check against the DNA. TRBV1 represents a pseudogene. This CDR3 comprises 19 residues. The CDR3 DNA follows: TGCACCAGCAGCCAAGATTTGTTTATGGGGACTAGCGGGGGGGAGACCCAGTACTTC. This gives the protein CTSSQDLFMGTSGGETQYF.

This clone was observed a few times. The chain combines TRBV11-1 with TRBJ2-7; TRBD2 agrees at 10 bases. The germline V gene has CDR1 SGHAT and CDR2 FQDESV (reference sequence). The CDR3 contains 14 residues. J was trimmed by 3 bases and V by 4 bases; bases with no gene match: 3. This CDR3 is CASSWTSGLYEQYF. The CDR3 bases are TGTGCCAGCAGCTGGACTAGCGGCCTCTACGAGCAGTACTTC.

The chain combines TRBV5-8 with TRBJ2-7; 11 bases agree with TRBD2. Trimming removed 2 bases from V and 0 bases from J; junction bases left unmatched: 7. From germline, CDR1 is SGHTS and CDR2 YDEGEE. The CDR3 loop spans 17 amino acids. The CDR3 nucleotides read TGTGCCAGCAGCTTTGGTAGCGGGAGGGCCCTCTCCTACGAGCAGTACTTC. Its translation is CASSFGSGRALSYEQYF.

The chain employs TRBV4-2 and TRBJ1-2; 9 bases line up with TRBD1. This CDR3 spans 16 amino acids. Germline V gene data show CDR1 as LGHNA and CDR2 as YNFKEQ. The V segment lost 1 base and the J segment 0 bases; nucleotides outside the gene matches: 3. The chain's CDR3 is CASSQGGTGPNYGYTF. CDR3 coding DNA: TGTGCCAGCAGCCAAGGAGGGACAGGGCCTAACTATGGCTACACCTTC.

The chain links TRBV7-2 to TRBJ2-7; D is possibly TRBD2 (6 bases). V gave up 0 bases and J gave up 2 bases, with 11 bases separating them. Germline V CDR1 and CDR2: SGHTA, FQGNSA. The CDR3 has 15 residues. The DNA of the CDR3 is TGTGCCAGCAGCTTAGCTGGCGGCGGGGCCTACGAGCAGTACTTC. It codes for CASSLAGGGAYEQYF.

This rearrangement joins TRBV2 to TRBJ2-7; D possibly corresponds to TRBD1 (6 bases). The V end was cut by 4 bases, the J end by 3 bases, with 10 bases between. The CDR3 runs 13 residues. The germline gives CDR1 SNHLY, CDR2 FYNNEI. CDR3 in amino acids: CASSVTGYYEQYF. Written as DNA, the CDR3 is TGTGCCAGCAGTGTGACAGGATACTACGAGCAGTACTTC.

The J gene is TRBJ2-7, the V gene TRBV4-2; 12 bases line up with TRBD1. This CDR3 spans 18 amino acids. Germline loops: CDR1 LGHNA, CDR2 YNFKEQ. The V and J ends lost 1 base and 4 bases, in that order; junction bases with no gene match: 11. The CDR3 sequence is CASSQGLGGTGGFYEQYF. CDR3 in DNA: TGTGCCAGCAGCCAAGGCCTGGGAGGGACAGGGGGCTTTTACGAGCAGTACTTC.

The chain uses TRBV11-3 and TRBJ1-1; tentative D call: TRBD1 (6 bases). CDR3 size: 14 residues. CDR1 is SGHNT, CDR2 YENEEA, per germline. The germline V and J ends were trimmed by 5 bases and 2 bases, with 12 bases remaining between them. The CDR3 DNA sequence: TGTGCCAGCAGCCTGACAGGAGTCAACACTGAAGCTTTCTTT. Its translation: CASSLTGVNTEAFF.

The V call is TRBV7-8, the J call TRBJ1-5; no firm D call. The CDR3 is 14 amino acids. In germline, CDR1 is SGHVS, CDR2 FQNEAQ. Deletions cut 3 bases from V and 3 bases from J, with 9 bases between. In DNA, the CDR3 is TGTGCCAGCAGCTTTGCGGAGTTCAATCAGCCCCAGCATTTT. Its translation is CASSFAEFNQPQHF.

The rearrangement joins TRBV18 to TRBJ2-1; D possibly corresponds to TRBD2 (5 bases). Trimming took off 2 bases at V and 10 bases at J, with 9 bases between the two ends. The CDR3 has 12 amino acids. The germline CDR1 and CDR2 sequences are KGHSH and LQKENI. The CDR3 DNA is TGTGCCAGCTCACCATCCGGGGTCGAGCAGTTCTTC. Encoded protein: CASSPSGVEQFF.

The J gene is TRBJ1-1, the V gene TRBV7-8; 7 bases fit TRBD1. The germline V gene encodes CDR1 SGHVS and CDR2 FQNEAQ. This CDR3 has 15 residues. V shed 1 base and J 4 bases; nucleotides not matched to a gene: 6. In nucleotides, the CDR3 is TGTGCCAGCAGCTTAGTTATACAGGGGACCACTGAAGCTTTCTTT. This gives the protein CASSLVIQGTTEAFF.

This clone was detected only a few times. The chain employs TRBV5-1 and TRBJ2-5, with TRBD1 as a possible D gene (6 bases). The DNA matches TRBJ2-7 better at its end, which makes the J call doubtful. In germline, CDR1 is SGHRS, CDR2 YFSETQ. This CDR3 comprises 14 residues. The DNA of the CDR3 is TGCGCCAGCGCAAACCAGGGGCCAGCCTACGAGCAGTACTTC. This translates into CASANQGPAYEQYF.

This chain links TRBV10-1 with TRBJ2-5; TRBD1 matches at 7 bases. The CDR3 sequence is 14 residues long. Germline V CDR1 and CDR2: WNHNN, SYGVQD (reference sequence). After removal of 6 bases from V and 2 bases from J, the junction contained 6 bases not matched to a gene. CDR3 coding DNA: TGCGCCAGCAGCGGACGGACAGGTCAAGAGACCCAGTACTTC. It is translated as CASSGRTGQETQYF.

This chain joins TRBV2 and TRBJ2-2; possible D gene TRBD1, 5 bases. The CDR3 has 14 amino acids. The V and J ends lost 6 bases and 4 bases respectively, with 12 bases between them. Germline V lookup: CDR1 SNHLY, CDR2 FYNNEI. CDR3 DNA sequence: TGTGCCAGCAGAGGCAGGGTAGGCACCGGGGAGCTGTTTTTT. Translating gives CASRGRVGTGELFF.

The genes are TRBV5-1 and TRBJ2-5, with TRBD2 matching 7 bases. The V and J ends lost 5 bases and 2 bases, in that order; junction bases with no gene match: 3. CDR1 and CDR2 (germline): SGHRS, YFSETQ. The CDR3 is made up of 13 amino acids. CDR3 nucleotides: TGCGCCAGCAGGTCGGGACTACAAGAGACCCAGTACTTC. Translated: CASRSGLQETQYF.

V gene TRBV5-6 combines with J gene TRBJ1-6; D gene ambiguous. V was cut by 2 bases and J by 5 bases, with 11 bases left in between. The germline V gene has CDR1 SGHDT and CDR2 YYEEEE. The CDR3 has 15 residues. For the CDR3, the DNA is TGTGCCAGCAGCTTAGCAGGATGGAATAATTCACCCCTCCACTTT. This translates into CASSLAGWNNSPLHF. The complete variable domain, with remaining parts taken from reference TRBV5-6 and TRBJ1-6, reads DAGVTQSPTHLIKTRGQQVTLRCSPKSGHDTVSWYQQALGQGPQFIFQYYEEEERQRGNFPDRFSGHQFPNYSSELNVNALLLGDSALYLCASSLAGWNNSPLHFGNGTRLTVT.

The chain links TRBV27 to TRBJ2-3; D ambiguous. CDR3 length: 13 amino acids. V gave up 6 bases and J gave up 2 bases, with 9 bases separating them. Per the germline V gene, CDR1 is MNHEY and CDR2 is SMNVEV (reference sequence). The DNA of the CDR3 is TGTGCCAGCAGGAGGAGTGTCACAGATACGCAGTATTTT. Encoded protein: CASRRSVTDTQYF.

The rearrangement uses TRBV2 and TRBJ2-3; D might be TRBD1 (6 bases). The V and J ends lost 7 bases and 3 bases respectively, with 17 bases between them. The CDR3 consists of 15 residues. CDR1 SNHLY and CDR2 FYNNEI come from the germline V gene. The CDR3 DNA sequence: TGTGCCAGCATCCAGGGGATGAGAGGTACAGATACGCAGTATTTT. Its translation is CASIQGMRGTDTQYF. The variable domain in full, with the rest retrieved from reference TRBV2 and TRBJ2-3, is EPEVTQTPSHQVTQMGQEVILRCVPISNHLYFYWYRQILGQKVEFLVSFYNNEISEKSEIFDDQFSVERPDGSNFTLKIRSTKLEDSAMYFCASIQGMRGTDTQYFGPGTRLTVL.

The chain has TRBV9 and TRBJ2-3, with TRBD2 matching over 9 bases. With 7 bases clipped from V and 3 bases from J, the junction kept 9 bases outside the gene matches. The CDR3 is 15 amino acids. The germline CDR1 and CDR2 sequences are SGDLS and YYNGEE. CDR3 coding DNA: TGTGCCAGCGCGCGGCGGGAGGGCCGGACAGATACGCAGTATTTT. It specifies CASARREGRTDTQYF. The entire variable domain, with the rest obtained from reference TRBV9 and TRBJ2-3, is as follows: DSGVTQTPKHLITATGQRVTLRCSPRSGDLSVYWYQQSLDQGLQFLIQYYNGEERAKGNILERFSAQQFPDLHSELNLSSLELGDSALYFCASARREGRTDTQYFGPGTRLTVL.

This sequence joins TRBV10-3 and TRBJ1-4; D may be TRBD1 (5 bases). Trimming pared 2 bases from V and 8 bases from J, leaving 15 bases between. Germline V gene lookup returns CDR1 ENHRY and CDR2 SYGVKD. This CDR3 has 15 residues. The DNA of the CDR3 is TGTGCCATCAGTGAGAAACGGTCAGGGAGGGAAAAACTGTTTTTT. Translated: CAISEKRSGREKLFF.

V gene TRBV19 combines with J gene TRBJ2-1; 8 bases fit TRBD2. CDR1 is LNHDA and CDR2 is SQIVND in the germline V gene (reference sequence). This CDR3 contains 14 residues. With V trimmed by 4 bases and J by 5 bases, 4 bases remained unmatched. CDR3 coding DNA: TGTGCCAGTAGTAGGAGCGGGAGCGACAATGAGCAGTTCTTC. It yields the protein CASSRSGSDNEQFF.

This chain links TRBV23-1 with TRBJ2-7, with unresolved D. TRBV23-1 is classed as an ORF, of uncertain function. V lost 3 bases to trimming and J lost 0 bases, with 15 bases between them. This CDR3 region has 16 residues. CDR3 in DNA: TGCGCCAGCAGTCATATACAACCCAAAATCTCCTACGAGCAGTACTTC. Translation gives CASSHIQPKISYEQYF.

As DNA, the CDR3 is TGCGCCAGCAGTCATCGGGGAGTTGCCAGCCCGGGGGACATTCAGTACTTC. This sequence encodes CASSHRGVASPGDIQYF. The chain combines TRBV23-1 with TRBJ2-4, with D possibly TRBD2 on 6 matching bases. TRBV23-1 falls under the ORF class, with uncertain function. Trimming pared 3 bases from V and 8 bases from J, leaving 23 bases between. The CDR3 is 17 residues long.

This clone has more than one count but fewer than ten. V usage is TRBV14 and J usage is TRBJ2-1; 7 bases are a match to TRBD1. The V gene's germline CDR1 is SGHDN and CDR2 FVKESK. With V trimmed by 3 bases and J by 2 bases, 4 bases remained unmatched. The CDR3 contains 15 residues. CDR3 in amino acids: CASSQGQQPYNEQFF. Written as DNA, the CDR3 is TGTGCCAGCAGCCAGGGACAGCAGCCCTACAATGAGCAGTTCTTC.

This chain connects TRBV9 to TRBJ1-1; unclear D gene. Trimming removed 3 bases from V and 0 bases from J, with 9 bases in between. Germline CDR1 reads SGDLS; CDR2 reads YYNGEE. The CDR3 sequence is 14 residues long. The CDR3 DNA is TGTGCCAGCAGCGCGAGGGTGATGAACACTGAAGCTTTCTTT. Amino acids: CASSARVMNTEAFF.